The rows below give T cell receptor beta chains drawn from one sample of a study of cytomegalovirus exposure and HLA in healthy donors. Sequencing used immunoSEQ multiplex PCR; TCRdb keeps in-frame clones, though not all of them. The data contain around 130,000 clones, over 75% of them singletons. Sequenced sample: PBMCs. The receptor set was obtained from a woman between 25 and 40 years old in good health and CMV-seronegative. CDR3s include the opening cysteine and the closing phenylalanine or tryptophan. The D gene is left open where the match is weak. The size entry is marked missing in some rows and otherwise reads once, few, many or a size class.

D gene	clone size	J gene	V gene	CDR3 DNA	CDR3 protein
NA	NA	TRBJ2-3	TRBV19	TGTGCCAGTAGGAGCGAGGGCACAGATACGCAGTATTTT	CASRSEGTDTQYF
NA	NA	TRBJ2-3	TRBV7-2	TGTGCCAGCAGCTTAGTGGCTAGAGGATCCGGTACGCAGTATTTT	CASSLVARGSGTQYF
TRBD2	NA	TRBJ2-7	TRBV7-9	TGTGCCAGCAGCTTCGGACTAGCGGGGCCAAACTACGAGCAGTACTTC	CASSFGLAGPNYEQYF
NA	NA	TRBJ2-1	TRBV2	TGTGCCAGCCCCCGGGGAACCTCCTACAATGAGCAGTTCTTC	CASPRGTSYNEQFF
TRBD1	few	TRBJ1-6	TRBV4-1	TGCGCCAGCAGCCATCCCCGGGACAGGGGCTCCCCCCTCCACTTT	CASSHPRDRGSPLHF
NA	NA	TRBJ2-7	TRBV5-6	TGTGCCAGCAGCTTGCTCATGAGCCGCCCCTACGGGCAGTACTTC	CASSLLMSRPYGQYF
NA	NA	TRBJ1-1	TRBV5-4	TGTGCCAGCAGCCAGGGACGGGGGGAAACTGAAGCTTTCTTT	CASSQGRGETEAFF
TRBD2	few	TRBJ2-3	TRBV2	TGTGCCAGCAGTGAGTTAGCGGGGGGGGCGACAGATACGCAGTATTTT	CASSELAGGATDTQYF
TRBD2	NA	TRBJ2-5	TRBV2	TGTGCCAGCAGTGTTCTAGCGGGGGAAGAGACCCAGTACTTC	CASSVLAGEETQYF
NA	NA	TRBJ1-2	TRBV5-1	TGCGCCAGCAGCTTCGGGATAAACTATGGCTACACCTTC	CASSFGINYGYTF
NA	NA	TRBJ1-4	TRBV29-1	TGCAGCGTTGATAACAGGGAAGGAACTAATGAAAAACTGTTTTTT	CSVDNREGTNEKLFF
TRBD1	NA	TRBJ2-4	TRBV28	TGTGCCAGCAGTCCAGGGGGAGCCAAAAACATTCAGTACTTC	CASSPGGAKNIQYF
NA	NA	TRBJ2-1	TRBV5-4	TGTGCCAGCAGCTTTGGGAGACTAGAGCAGTTCTTC	CASSFGRLEQFF
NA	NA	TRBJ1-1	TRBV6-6	TGTGCCAGCAGCAAATACAGGGAGAACACTGAAGCTTTCTTT	CASSKYRENTEAFF
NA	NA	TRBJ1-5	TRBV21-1	TGTGCCAGCAGCAAAGGGGACAGGATCTACCAGCCCCAGCATTTT	CASSKGDRIYQPQHF
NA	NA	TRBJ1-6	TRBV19	TGTGCCAGTCGAGTATTAGCGGGCGGCTCCTATAATTCACCCCTCCACTTT	CASRVLAGGSYNSPLHF
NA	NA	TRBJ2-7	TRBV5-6	TGTGCCAGCTCTACCCGACAGGCCCTATACGAGCAGTACTTC	CASSTRQALYEQYF
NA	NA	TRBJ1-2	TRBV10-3	TGTGCCATCAGTGAGTCGGGCAAAAACTATGGCTACACCTTC	CAISESGKNYGYTF
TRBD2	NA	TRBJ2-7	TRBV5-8	TGTGCCAGCAGCTTCCTAGCGGGCTCGGGCGAGCAGTACTTC	CASSFLAGSGEQYF
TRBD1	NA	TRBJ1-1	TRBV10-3	TGTGCCATCATGCCCGGGACAGGGGGCGCGAACACTGAAGCTTTCTTT	CAIMPGTGGANTEAFF
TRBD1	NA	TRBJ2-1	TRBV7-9	TGTGCCAGCAGCTCTACAGGGGTAGGCTCCTACAATGAGCAGTTCTTC	CASSSTGVGSYNEQFF
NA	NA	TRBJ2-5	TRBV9	TGTGCCAGCAGCAAACTAACGTCCGGGGAGACCCAGTACTTC	CASSKLTSGETQYF
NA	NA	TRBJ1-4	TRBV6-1	TGTGCCAGCACCCGCCGTGTGGAGGGTGAAAAACTGTTTTTT	CASTRRVEGEKLFF
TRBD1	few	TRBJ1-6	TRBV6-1	TGTGCCAGCAGTACTGGGACAGCAACCAATTCACCCCTCCACTTT	CASSTGTATNSPLHF
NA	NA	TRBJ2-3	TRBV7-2	TGTGCCAGCAGCTTAGTCGGGGGGCGGGATACGCAGTATTTT	CASSLVGGRDTQYF
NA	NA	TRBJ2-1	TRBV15	TGTGCCACCAGCAGAGATCCGAGGGCCTCCTACAATGAGCAGTTCTTC	CATSRDPRASYNEQFF
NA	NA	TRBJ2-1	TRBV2	TGTGCCAGCAGTCAACAGGGAAATGAGCAGTTCTTC	CASSQQGNEQFF
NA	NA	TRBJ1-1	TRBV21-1	TGTGCCAGCAGCGAAGATCTCAGGGTTAGGATGAACACTGAAGCTTTCTTT	CASSEDLRVRMNTEAFF
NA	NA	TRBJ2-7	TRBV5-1	TGCGCCAGCAGCTTGGCCGGGCAGGGGTTGTTCGAGCAGTACTTC	CASSLAGQGLFEQYF
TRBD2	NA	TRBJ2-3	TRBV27	TGTGCCAGCAGTTCCTCCTCCGCGGCGGGGGGCACAGATACGCAGTATTTT	CASSSSSAAGGTDTQYF
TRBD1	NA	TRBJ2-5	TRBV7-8	TGTGCCAGCAGCCGGGACAGGGGGCTGGGGGAGACCCAGTACTTC	CASSRDRGLGETQYF